This TCR beta chain was recorded in a study of cytomegalovirus exposure and HLA in healthy donors. Study in general: Within an early data release were about 85 million unique TCRs drawn from HLA-typed donors. Findings and limits, study-wide: Later analysis showed most CMV-associated TCR beta chains appearing HLA-restricted.

CDR3 size: 13 residues. Germline assignment: CDR1 SEHNR and CDR2 FQNEAQ (reference sequence). V was pared by 1 base and J by 8 bases, with 11 bases between. A multiplex PCR was run with 60 Vbeta primers and 13 Jbeta primers. Assay: immunoSEQ multiplex PCR; the TCRdb copy retains only in-frame clones and omits some. The listing contains some 200,000 clones. On this clone: The antigen is unknown.

The sequence came from a girl aged 2 to 9 in good health and CMV-seropositive. This chain joins TRBV7-9 and TRBJ1-2; D call uncertain. Sample: PBMCs. The CDR3 reads CASSLDSRKGYTF. The CDR3 DNA sequence: TGTGCCAGCAGCTTAGATTCCAGGAAGGGCTACACCTTC.